Here is one TCR beta chain with its context. The antigen remains unidentified. PCR amplification relied on 60 Vbeta primers (plus 13 Jbeta primers). Assay: immunoSEQ multiplex PCR; the TCRdb copy retains only in-frame clones and omits some. The data contain more than 150,000 clones, around 76% of them seen just once; the ten biggest clones take up 1.5%. Every donor was a healthy person donating bone marrow. This sample stems from a study of cytomegalovirus exposure and HLA in healthy donors. Regarding the study as a whole: Later work found that TCR association rates differed between HLA loci; DRB1 had the most and HLA-C the fewest.

The CDR3 runs to 14 residues. Unmatched junction bases numbered 7, after V lost 2 bases and J lost 4 bases. Germline lookup yields CDR1 SQVTM and CDR2 ANQGSEA. This TCR was recovered from a man aged 35-49 years in good health and CMV-seronegative. The V gene is TRBV29-1, the J gene TRBJ2-7; 8 bases line up with TRBD1. Sequenced: PBMCs. The CDR3 coding sequence is TGCAGCGTTGAAAGGACAGGGCCCCTTTACGAGCAGTACTTC. It translates to CSVERTGPLYEQYF.